The T cell receptor (beta chain) described here comes from a study of HIV-infected patients and healthy controls. Study-wide background: By the second bleed, viral load was undetectable in about 65% of the 16 patients.

Antiretroviral therapy had run roughly three months, about 14 weeks, before follow-up blood collection. All unsorted peripheral T cells were captured because whole blood was used without fractionation. This clonotype showed up many times. The antigen is undetermined. Study results and limitations: Apparent post-therapy Gini recovery among HIV-infected patients was not reproduced with size-matched repertoires. The study did not determine the donors' HLA types.

CDR3 size: 14 residues. CDR1 is SGHNT and CDR2 is YYREEE in the germline V gene (reference sequence). V lost 4 bases, J lost 4 bases, and 4 bases stayed unmatched. Reverse transcription used around 500 ng RNA and constant-region primers for alpha and beta. Alpha and beta chain libraries were made separately by chain-specific third strand synthesis with multiplexing indices. TCRdb redid the calling of the 5' RACE reads with MiXCR, one entry per CDR3 protein. The sample yields about 7,900 distinct CDR3 sequences, about 8.4% seen once. Material: blood, obtained during antiretroviral therapy. The rearrangement uses TRBV5-4 and TRBJ1-2; 10 bases align to TRBD1. The receptor comes from an adult with HIV infection. The CDR3 DNA reads TGTGCCAGCAGCCCCCGGACAGGGGGCTATGGCTACACCTTC. Encoded protein: CASSPRTGGYGYTF.